Listed below are T cell receptor beta chains from one sample, sequenced in a study of T-cell reconstitution after alpha-beta-depleted transplantation in children. Via MiXCR, TCRdb re-called the PCR reads, giving one row per CDR3 protein. The table includes about 480,000 distinct CDR3 sequences, about 12% detected once. Here the sequenced sample was PBMCs from the stem cell graft donor, taken from the stem cell graft. Receptors were obtained from a human donor who donated a stem cell graft to a child with combined immunodeficiency. CDR3s include the opening cysteine and the closing phenylalanine or tryptophan. The D gene is left open where the match is weak. Expanded clones are given a class, and other clones once, few, many or no size at all.

v_call: TRBV12-3/TRBV12-4
j_call: TRBJ2-4
clone_size: many
d_call: NA
cdr3_length: 13
cdr3_aa: CASSMEAANIQYF
cdr3_nt: TGTGCCAGCAGCATGGAGGCGGCAAACATTCAGTACTTC

v_call: TRBV6-2/TRBV6-3
j_call: TRBJ1-1
clone_size: NA
d_call: NA
cdr3_length: 15
cdr3_aa: CASSAGGWRKTEAFF
cdr3_nt: TGTGCCAGCAGCGCTGGGGGATGGAGAAAAACTGAAGCTTTCTTT

v_call: TRBV20-1
j_call: TRBJ2-5
clone_size: many
d_call: TRBD2
cdr3_length: 14
cdr3_aa: CSARLADLSVTQYF
cdr3_nt: TGCAGTGCTAGACTAGCGGACCTTTCGGTGACCCAGTACTTC

v_call: TRBV7-9
j_call: TRBJ2-5
clone_size: NA
d_call: NA
cdr3_length: 15
cdr3_aa: CASSLLAGQQETQYF
cdr3_nt: TGTGCCAGCAGCTTATTGGCGGGGCAACAAGAGACCCAGTACTTC

v_call: TRBV12-3/TRBV12-4
j_call: TRBJ2-3
clone_size: few
d_call: NA
cdr3_length: 16
cdr3_aa: CASSSDGFSSTDTQYF
cdr3_nt: TGTGCCAGCAGCTCGGACGGATTCAGTTCCACAGATACGCAGTATTTT

v_call: TRBV9
j_call: TRBJ1-4
clone_size: NA
d_call: TRBD1
cdr3_length: 14
cdr3_aa: CASSEGGFNEKLFF
cdr3_nt: TGTGCCAGCAGCGAAGGGGGCTTTAATGAAAAACTGTTTTTT

v_call: TRBV12-3/TRBV12-4
j_call: TRBJ2-1
clone_size: many
d_call: TRBD2
cdr3_length: 13
cdr3_aa: CAILLADYNEQFF
cdr3_nt: TGTGCCATCCTTCTAGCGGACTACAATGAGCAGTTCTTC

v_call: TRBV7-2
j_call: TRBJ2-1
clone_size: many
d_call: TRBD1
cdr3_length: 15
cdr3_aa: CASSLEGQSYNEQFF
cdr3_nt: TGTGCCAGCAGCTTAGAGGGACAGTCCTACAATGAGCAGTTCTTC

v_call: TRBV6-2/TRBV6-3
j_call: TRBJ2-1
clone_size: few
d_call: TRBD2
cdr3_length: 17
cdr3_aa: CASSSPIAGVGANEQFF
cdr3_nt: TGTGCCAGCAGTTCTCCAATAGCGGGAGTTGGGGCCAATGAGCAGTTCTTC

v_call: TRBV6-4
j_call: TRBJ2-2
clone_size: many
d_call: NA
cdr3_length: 16
cdr3_aa: CASSELGFRGTGELFF
cdr3_nt: TGTGCCAGCAGTGAACTGGGATTTCGGGGCACCGGGGAGCTGTTTTTT

v_call: TRBV4-3
j_call: TRBJ2-3
clone_size: NA
d_call: TRBD2
cdr3_length: 17
cdr3_aa: CASSLRTSGGGRDTQYF
cdr3_nt: TGCGCCAGCAGCCTGAGGACTAGCGGGGGGGGGAGAGATACGCAGTATTTT

v_call: TRBV2
j_call: TRBJ1-3
clone_size: few
d_call: NA
cdr3_length: 16
cdr3_aa: CASRETVWLTGNTIYF
cdr3_nt: TGTGCCAGCAGGGAAACCGTGTGGCTGACAGGAAACACCATATATTTT

v_call: TRBV28
j_call: TRBJ2-3
clone_size: NA
d_call: TRBD1
cdr3_length: 17
cdr3_aa: CASSSPRTGDGTDTQYF
cdr3_nt: TGTGCCAGCAGTTCCCCGAGGACAGGGGACGGGACAGATACGCAGTATTTT

v_call: TRBV6-2/TRBV6-3
j_call: TRBJ1-1
clone_size: few
d_call: NA
cdr3_length: 17
cdr3_aa: CASSLRIELDTGLEAFF
cdr3_nt: TGTGCCAGCAGTTTACGAATCGAACTGGATACAGGGCTTGAAGCTTTCTTT

v_call: TRBV5-6
j_call: TRBJ2-7
clone_size: few
d_call: TRBD2
cdr3_length: 15
cdr3_aa: CASSLVSGGGYEQYF
cdr3_nt: TGTGCCAGCAGCTTGGTCTCGGGAGGAGGCTACGAGCAGTACTTC

v_call: TRBV6-4
j_call: TRBJ2-1
clone_size: many
d_call: NA
cdr3_length: 14
cdr3_aa: CASSDSRRDNEQFF
cdr3_nt: TGTGCCAGCAGTGACTCGAGAAGGGACAATGAGCAGTTCTTC

v_call: TRBV12-3/TRBV12-4
j_call: TRBJ2-7
clone_size: NA
d_call: NA
cdr3_length: 14
cdr3_aa: CASSQPGHQGEQYF
cdr3_nt: TGTGCCAGCAGCCAACCGGGACACCAGGGCGAGCAGTACTTC

v_call: TRBV6-5
j_call: TRBJ1-1
clone_size: many
d_call: NA
cdr3_length: 13
cdr3_aa: CASSYLGSSWAFF
cdr3_nt: TGTGCCAGCAGTTACCTGGGGAGTAGTTGGGCTTTCTTT

v_call: TRBV3-1
j_call: TRBJ2-7
clone_size: many
d_call: NA
cdr3_length: 14
cdr3_aa: CASSHGTLLSEQYF
cdr3_nt: TGTGCCAGCAGCCATGGGACATTGCTGAGCGAGCAGTACTTC

v_call: TRBV29-1
j_call: TRBJ1-2
clone_size: NA
d_call: TRBD1
cdr3_length: 13
cdr3_aa: CSVGQGANYGYTF
cdr3_nt: TGCAGCGTCGGGCAGGGGGCAAACTATGGCTACACCTTC

v_call: TRBV30
j_call: TRBJ2-1
clone_size: NA
d_call: TRBD2
cdr3_length: 15
cdr3_aa: CAGYDGLAAYNEQFF
cdr3_nt: TGTGCCGGCTACGACGGACTAGCCGCATACAATGAGCAGTTCTTC

v_call: TRBV29-1
j_call: TRBJ1-2
clone_size: NA
d_call: NA
cdr3_length: 14
cdr3_aa: CSVVGVPYWDGYTF
cdr3_nt: TGCAGCGTAGTCGGTGTTCCGTATTGGGATGGCTACACCTTC

v_call: TRBV7-2
j_call: TRBJ2-3
clone_size: NA
d_call: TRBD2
cdr3_length: 17
cdr3_aa: CASSYILAGGPTDTQYF
cdr3_nt: TGTGCCAGCAGCTACATCCTAGCGGGAGGCCCCACAGATACGCAGTATTTT

v_call: TRBV5-1
j_call: TRBJ2-6
clone_size: few
d_call: NA
cdr3_length: 15
cdr3_aa: CASSFRDSGANVLTF
cdr3_nt: TGCGCCAGCAGCTTCAGGGACTCTGGGGCCAACGTCCTGACTTTC

v_call: TRBV11-3
j_call: TRBJ2-5
clone_size: few
d_call: NA
cdr3_length: 13
cdr3_aa: CASNQGPRETQYF
cdr3_nt: TGTGCCAGCAATCAGGGCCCCAGGGAGACCCAGTACTTC

v_call: TRBV24-1
j_call: TRBJ2-1
clone_size: NA
d_call: TRBD2
cdr3_length: 13
cdr3_aa: CATSVGGVDEQFF
cdr3_nt: TGTGCCACCAGTGTGGGGGGGGTGGATGAGCAGTTCTTC

v_call: TRBV7-3
j_call: TRBJ2-3
clone_size: few
d_call: NA
cdr3_length: 15
cdr3_aa: CASSSEDSPIDTQYF
cdr3_nt: TGTGCCAGCAGCTCCGAGGACAGCCCCATCGATACGCAGTATTTT

v_call: TRBV10-3
j_call: TRBJ2-5
clone_size: few
d_call: TRBD2
cdr3_length: 14
cdr3_aa: CAIRPGLAKETQYF
cdr3_nt: TGTGCCATCAGACCGGGACTAGCTAAGGAGACCCAGTACTTC

v_call: TRBV7-2
j_call: TRBJ2-3
clone_size: few
d_call: NA
cdr3_length: 16
cdr3_aa: CASSLRAGKGADTQYF
cdr3_nt: TGTGCCAGCAGCTTAAGGGCGGGAAAAGGCGCAGATACGCAGTATTTT

v_call: TRBV20-1
j_call: TRBJ2-3
clone_size: few
d_call: TRBD2
cdr3_length: 15
cdr3_aa: CSATEGTSGTDTQYF
cdr3_nt: TGCAGTGCTACCGAGGGGACTAGCGGCACAGATACGCAGTATTTT

v_call: TRBV25-1
j_call: TRBJ1-4
clone_size: NA
d_call: NA
cdr3_length: 15
cdr3_aa: CASSEWPGGDEKLFF
cdr3_nt: TGTGCCAGCAGTGAATGGCCGGGCGGGGATGAAAAACTGTTTTTT

v_call: TRBV7-9
j_call: TRBJ2-2
clone_size: few
d_call: NA
cdr3_length: 17
cdr3_aa: CASSLPTGSFDTGELFF
cdr3_nt: TGTGCCAGCAGCTTACCCACAGGGAGTTTTGACACCGGGGAGCTGTTTTTT

v_call: TRBV7-2
j_call: TRBJ2-5
clone_size: NA
d_call: NA
cdr3_length: 16
cdr3_aa: CASSLGGGRMGETQYF
cdr3_nt: TGTGCCAGCAGCTTAGGGGGGGGCAGGATGGGGGAGACCCAGTACTTC

v_call: TRBV20-1
j_call: TRBJ2-5
clone_size: few
d_call: NA
cdr3_length: 15
cdr3_aa: CSAKPGWGAQETQYF
cdr3_nt: TGCAGTGCAAAACCGGGATGGGGGGCCCAAGAGACCCAGTACTTC

v_call: TRBV18
j_call: TRBJ2-5
clone_size: many
d_call: NA
cdr3_length: 19
cdr3_aa: CASSPWGTNLIGIQETQYF
cdr3_nt: TGTGCCAGCTCACCCTGGGGCACAAATTTGATCGGGATTCAAGAGACCCAGTACTTC

v_call: TRBV24-1
j_call: TRBJ2-7
clone_size: NA
d_call: NA
cdr3_length: 14
cdr3_aa: CATSDFPTSYEQYF
cdr3_nt: TGTGCCACCAGTGATTTCCCGACCAGCTACGAGCAGTACTTC

v_call: TRBV10-3
j_call: TRBJ2-5
clone_size: many
d_call: NA
cdr3_length: 14
cdr3_aa: CAISESSGTETQYF
cdr3_nt: TGTGCCATCAGTGAGTCGAGCGGAACAGAGACCCAGTACTTC

v_call: TRBV29-1
j_call: TRBJ2-7
clone_size: NA
d_call: NA
cdr3_length: 17
cdr3_aa: CSVEDRGQGHFTYEQYF
cdr3_nt: TGCAGCGTTGAAGATCGGGGGCAGGGCCACTTTACCTACGAGCAGTACTTC

v_call: TRBV7-2
j_call: TRBJ1-5
clone_size: many
d_call: NA
cdr3_length: 13
cdr3_aa: CASSISGNQPQHF
cdr3_nt: TGTGCCAGCAGCATAAGCGGCAATCAGCCCCAGCATTTT

v_call: TRBV7-7
j_call: TRBJ2-1
clone_size: NA
d_call: TRBD2
cdr3_length: 15
cdr3_aa: CASSLGSGGLNEQFF
cdr3_nt: TGTGCTAGCAGCTTAGGCAGCGGGGGTTTAAATGAGCAGTTCTTC

v_call: TRBV29-1
j_call: TRBJ2-6
clone_size: few
d_call: NA
cdr3_length: 15
cdr3_aa: CSTRDSGSGANVLTF
cdr3_nt: TGCAGCACTCGGGACTCAGGCTCTGGGGCCAACGTCCTGACTTTC

v_call: TRBV2
j_call: TRBJ2-6
clone_size: few
d_call: TRBD1
cdr3_length: 16
cdr3_aa: CASSWTGPSGANVLTF
cdr3_nt: TGTGCCAGCAGCTGGACAGGACCCTCTGGGGCCAACGTCCTGACTTTC

v_call: TRBV7-2
j_call: TRBJ1-6
clone_size: few
d_call: NA
cdr3_length: 16
cdr3_aa: CASSLGVQGGDSPLHF
cdr3_nt: TGTGCCAGCAGCTTAGGTGTCCAGGGAGGGGATTCACCCCTCCACTTT

v_call: TRBV5-1
j_call: TRBJ2-3
clone_size: few
d_call: NA
cdr3_length: 17
cdr3_aa: CASSLVSRGTVGDTQYF
cdr3_nt: TGCGCCAGCAGCTTAGTGTCCAGGGGTACCGTGGGGGATACGCAGTATTTT

v_call: TRBV20-1
j_call: TRBJ1-2
clone_size: few
d_call: NA
cdr3_length: 9
cdr3_aa: CSARDGYTF
cdr3_nt: TGCAGTGCTAGAGATGGCTACACCTTC

v_call: TRBV5-1
j_call: TRBJ2-7
clone_size: few
d_call: NA
cdr3_length: 14
cdr3_aa: CASSSGDGTYEQYF
cdr3_nt: TGCGCCAGCAGCTCAGGGGACGGCACCTACGAGCAGTACTTC

v_call: TRBV12-3/TRBV12-4
j_call: TRBJ1-4
clone_size: NA
d_call: NA
cdr3_length: 14
cdr3_aa: CASSPQRGLEKLFF
cdr3_nt: TGTGCCAGCAGTCCACAAAGGGGCCTAGAAAAACTGTTTTTT

v_call: TRBV20-1
j_call: TRBJ2-1
clone_size: NA
d_call: TRBD2
cdr3_length: 14
cdr3_aa: CSAVRTSGSHEQFF
cdr3_nt: TGCAGTGCTGTGAGGACTAGCGGGAGTCATGAGCAGTTCTTC

v_call: TRBV12-3/TRBV12-4
j_call: TRBJ2-5
clone_size: many
d_call: NA
cdr3_length: 14
cdr3_aa: CASSFFVVQETQYF
cdr3_nt: TGTGCCAGCAGTTTCTTCGTTGTCCAAGAGACCCAGTACTTC

v_call: TRBV19
j_call: TRBJ1-1
clone_size: few
d_call: NA
cdr3_length: 14
cdr3_aa: CASSIGRSNTEAFF
cdr3_nt: TGTGCCAGTAGTATAGGGCGGAGCAACACTGAAGCTTTCTTT

v_call: TRBV5-1
j_call: TRBJ2-5
clone_size: NA
d_call: NA
cdr3_length: 14
cdr3_aa: CASNPSEGVETQYF
cdr3_nt: TGCGCCAGCAACCCCTCAGAAGGGGTAGAGACCCAGTACTTC

v_call: TRBV27
j_call: TRBJ1-5
clone_size: many
d_call: TRBD1
cdr3_length: 14
cdr3_aa: CASSTQGANQPQHF
cdr3_nt: TGTGCCAGCAGTACACAGGGGGCCAATCAGCCCCAGCATTTT

v_call: TRBV12-3/TRBV12-4
j_call: TRBJ2-7
clone_size: NA
d_call: NA
cdr3_length: 17
cdr3_aa: CASSFSPLGRGNYEQYF
cdr3_nt: TGTGCCAGCAGCTTCTCCCCCCTGGGCAGGGGAAACTACGAGCAGTACTTC

v_call: TRBV6-2/TRBV6-3
j_call: TRBJ2-7
clone_size: few
d_call: NA
cdr3_length: 15
cdr3_aa: CASSYGGTSSYEQYF
cdr3_nt: TGTGCCAGCAGTTACGGCGGGACCAGCTCCTACGAGCAGTACTTC

v_call: TRBV20-1
j_call: TRBJ2-1
clone_size: NA
d_call: NA
cdr3_length: 12
cdr3_aa: CSASGEGNEQFF
cdr3_nt: TGCAGTGCTAGCGGAGAAGGCAATGAGCAGTTCTTC